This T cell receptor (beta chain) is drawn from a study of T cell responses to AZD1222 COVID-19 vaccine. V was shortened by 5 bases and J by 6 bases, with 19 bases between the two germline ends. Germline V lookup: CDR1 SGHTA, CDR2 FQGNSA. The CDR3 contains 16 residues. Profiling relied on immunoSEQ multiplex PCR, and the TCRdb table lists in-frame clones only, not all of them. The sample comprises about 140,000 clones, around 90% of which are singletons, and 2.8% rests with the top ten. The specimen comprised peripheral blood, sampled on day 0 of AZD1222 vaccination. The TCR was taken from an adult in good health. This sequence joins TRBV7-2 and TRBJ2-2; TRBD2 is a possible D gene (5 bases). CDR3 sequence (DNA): TGTGCCAGCAGCCGGGCGGGTGTTTTCAACGCCGGGGAGCTGTTTTTT. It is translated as CASSRAGVFNAGELFF. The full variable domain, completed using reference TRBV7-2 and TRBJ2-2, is GAGVSQSPSNKVTEKGKDVELRCDPISGHTALYWYRQSLGQGLEFLIYFQGNSAPDKSGLPSDRFSAERTGGSVSTLTIQRTQQEDSAVYLCASSRAGVFNAGELFFGEGSRLTVL.